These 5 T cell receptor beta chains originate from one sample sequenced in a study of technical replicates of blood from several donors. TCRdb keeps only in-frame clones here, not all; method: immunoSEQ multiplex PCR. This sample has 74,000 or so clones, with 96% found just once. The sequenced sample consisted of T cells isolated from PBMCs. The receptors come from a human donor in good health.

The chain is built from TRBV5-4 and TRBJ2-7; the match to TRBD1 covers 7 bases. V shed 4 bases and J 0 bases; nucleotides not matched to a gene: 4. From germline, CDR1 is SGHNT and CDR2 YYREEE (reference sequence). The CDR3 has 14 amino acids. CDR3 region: CASSRTGHSYEQYF. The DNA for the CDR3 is TGTGCCAGCAGCAGGACAGGACACTCCTACGAGCAGTACTTC.

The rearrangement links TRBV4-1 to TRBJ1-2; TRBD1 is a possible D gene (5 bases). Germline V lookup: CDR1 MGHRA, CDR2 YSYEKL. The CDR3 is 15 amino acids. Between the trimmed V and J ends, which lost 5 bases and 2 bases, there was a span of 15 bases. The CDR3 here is CASSVTPGVNYGYTF. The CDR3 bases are TGCGCCAGCAGCGTTACCCCGGGGGTGAACTATGGCTACACCTTC.

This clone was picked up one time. The CDR3 protein is CASSLNRLYEQFF. As DNA, the CDR3 is TGTGCCAGCTCCCTCAACCGACTCTATGAGCAGTTCTTC. The rearrangement joins TRBV7-9 to TRBJ2-1; D remains ambiguous. The CDR3 is 13 residues long. Germline CDR1 SEHNR, CDR2 FQNEAQ (reference sequence). V was pared by 8 bases and J by 8 bases, with 16 bases between.

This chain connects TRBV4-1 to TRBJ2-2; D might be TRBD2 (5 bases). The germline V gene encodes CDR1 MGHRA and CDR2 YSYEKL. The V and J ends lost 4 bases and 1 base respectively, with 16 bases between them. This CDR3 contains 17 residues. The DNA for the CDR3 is TGCGCCAGCAGCCGGAGAACGCTAGCCGAGAACACCGGGGAGCTGTTTTTT. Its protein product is CASSRRTLAENTGELFF.

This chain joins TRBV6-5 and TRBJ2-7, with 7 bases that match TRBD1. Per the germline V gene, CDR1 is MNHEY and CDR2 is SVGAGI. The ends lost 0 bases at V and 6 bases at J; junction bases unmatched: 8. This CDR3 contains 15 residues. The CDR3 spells CASSYSNTPGGEQYF. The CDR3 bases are TGTGCCAGCAGTTACTCCAACACCCCAGGGGGCGAGCAGTACTTC.